This TCR beta chain was documented in a study of T cells in Graves' hyperthyroidism and ophthalmopathy. Looking at the study overall: Peripheral blood was collected at initial diagnosis, before any treatment.

This clonotype has only a few counts. Germline CDR1 reads SQVTM; CDR2 reads ANQGSEA. The CDR3 length is 10 residues. V was cut by 4 bases and J by 6 bases, with 6 bases left in between. In the ophthalmopathy cohort, Clinical Activity Score was at least 3, NOSPECS grade at least 4, and duration under 3 months. Diagnosis rested on symptoms, serum thyroxine and TRAb, thyroid ultrasound, and orbital computed tomography. It was RNA transcripts that yielded the amplified TCR beta CDR3 regions. The HTBI set primed first-round TCR CDR3 RT-PCR. Each CDR3 protein gets one entry after TCRdb re-called the multiplex PCR reads with MiXCR. The sample yields hundreds of thousands of distinct CDR3 sequences, approximately 25% seen once.

This chain links TRBV29-1 with TRBJ1-1; D gene uncertain. The sample taken for sequencing was blood. The origin of this receptor is a woman in her 30s with Graves' ophthalmopathy. CDR3 bases: TGCAGCGTTGGTGGTGCTGAAGCTTTCTTT. This codes for CSVGGAEAFF.